Listed here are 9 T cell receptor beta chains from one sample, sequenced in a study of human T cells and chemical hapten exposure. The time point here: patch test 3, about 24 weeks after DPC sensitization. Treatment of the sample: therapeutic diphenylcyclopropenone sensitization with weekly scalp DPC. TCRdb itself ran the RACE reads through MiXCR, one entry per CDR3 protein. The sample carries 82,000 or so distinct CDR3 sequences, roughly 13% recorded once. Source: whole blood, taken in connection with sensitization to the hapten diphenylcyclopropenone (DPC). These receptors originate from a woman aged 50 to 65 with alopecia areata. Some clones in this sample may be carry-over from other donors' samples.

This clonotype was observed a handful of times. The V gene is TRBV18, the J gene TRBJ2-7; TRBD2 matches at 11 bases. Germline loops: CDR1 KGHSH, CDR2 LQKENI. Germline trimming cut 9 bases from V and 4 bases from J; bases unmatched to any gene: 2. The CDR3 is 12 amino acids. For the CDR3, the DNA is TGTGCCAGTGGGACTAGCGGATACGAGCAGTACTTC. Its protein is CASGTSGYEQYF.

This clonotype has at least ten counts. This rearrangement joins TRBV28 to TRBJ1-4, with no clear D. The CDR3 covers 13 residues. The V gene lost 3 bases and the J gene lost 8 bases, with 10 bases spanning the gap. CDR1 MDHEN and CDR2 SYDVKM come from the germline V gene. CDR3 in DNA: TGTGCCAGCAGTTTCGGCAGGAACGAAAAACTGTTTTTT. It yields the protein CASSFGRNEKLFF.

This clonotype was detected ten times or more. The chain recombines TRBV18 with TRBJ1-1; D is ambiguous. Germline lookup yields CDR1 KGHSH and CDR2 LQKENI. The CDR3 contains 14 residues. The ends were cut back, 2 bases at V and 1 base at J, with 8 bases in the middle. CDR3 protein: CASSPSPANTEAFF. In DNA, the CDR3 is TGTGCCAGCTCACCATCGCCGGCGAACACTGAAGCTTTCTTT.

In this sample, this clonotype turned up many times. The genes are TRBV29-1 and TRBJ1-2, with D perhaps matching TRBD1 (5 bases). The CDR3 has 12 residues. V dropped 7 bases and J dropped 8 bases, with 17 bases sitting between them. Germline loops: CDR1 SQVTM, CDR2 ANQGSEA. The DNA for the CDR3 is TGCAGCGCTCCCTGGGGCTCTGTGGGCTACACCTTC. Amino acid sequence: CSAPWGSVGYTF.

The chain carries TRBV10-3 and TRBJ2-3; D remains unclear. V shed 5 bases and J shed 1 base, with 10 bases lying between them. Germline V CDR1 and CDR2: ENHRY, SYGVKD. The length of the CDR3 is 14 residues. As DNA, the CDR3 is TGTGCCATCAGTCCCTCCGTCGGCACAGATACGCAGTATTTT. This sequence encodes CAISPSVGTDTQYF.

This clonotype was seen only a few times. The V call is TRBV2, the J call TRBJ2-7; tentatively, D is TRBD1 (6 bases). CDR1 is SNHLY and CDR2 is FYNNEI in the germline V gene. Deletions cut 3 bases from V and 1 base from J, with 7 bases between. This CDR3 has 13 amino acids. In DNA, the CDR3 is TGTGCCAGCAGTGACAGGGGATCCTACGAGCAGTACTTC. Translated: CASSDRGSYEQYF.

This clonotype showed up just a few times. The CDR3 DNA is TGCGCCAGCAGTGGAAACTCAGATACGCAGTATTTT. It specifies CASSGNSDTQYF. The chain recombines TRBV10-1 with TRBJ2-3; D unresolved. Germline CDR1 WNHNN, CDR2 SYGVQD (reference sequence). There are 12 residues in the CDR3. Trimming removed 4 bases at V and 4 bases at J, with 6 bases between.

This clonotype appeared many times. This rearrangement joins TRBV6-6 to TRBJ2-7; possibly TRBD2 for D (6 bases). The CDR3 contains 15 residues. V was cut by 7 bases and J by 0 bases, with 16 bases left in between. In germline, CDR1 is MNHNY, CDR2 SVGAGI (reference sequence). The CDR3 loop is CASKYSGRSSYEQYF. The CDR3 bases are TGTGCCAGCAAGTACTCGGGGAGGTCCTCCTACGAGCAGTACTTC.

V usage is TRBV7-8 and J usage is TRBJ2-5; D not resolved. The CDR3 length is 12 residues. The germline CDR1 and CDR2 sequences are SGHVS and FQNEAQ. Trimming took off 3 bases at V and 5 bases at J, with 7 bases between the two ends. The CDR3 loop reads CASSFNGETQYF. The CDR3, as DNA: TGTGCCAGCAGCTTCAACGGTGAGACCCAGTACTTC.